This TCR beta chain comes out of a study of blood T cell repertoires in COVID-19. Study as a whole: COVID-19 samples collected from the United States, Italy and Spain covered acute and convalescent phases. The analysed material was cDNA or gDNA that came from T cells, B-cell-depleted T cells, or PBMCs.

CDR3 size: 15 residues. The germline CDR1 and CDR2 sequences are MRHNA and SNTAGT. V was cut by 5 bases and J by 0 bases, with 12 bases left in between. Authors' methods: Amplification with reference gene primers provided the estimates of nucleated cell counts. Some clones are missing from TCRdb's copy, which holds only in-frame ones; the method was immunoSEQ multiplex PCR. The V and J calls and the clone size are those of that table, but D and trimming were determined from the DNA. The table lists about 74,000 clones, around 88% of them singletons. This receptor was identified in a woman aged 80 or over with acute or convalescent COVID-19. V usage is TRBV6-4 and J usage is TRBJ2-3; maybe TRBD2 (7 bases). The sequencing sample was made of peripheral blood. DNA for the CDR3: TGTGCCAGCAGTTTTGGGGGGGCCAGCACAGATACGCAGTATTTT. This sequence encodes CASSFGGASTDTQYF.